This T cell receptor beta chain emerged from a study of blood T cell repertoires in COVID-19. The overall study: Sample material is recorded as cDNA or gDNA derived from T cells, B-cell-depleted T cells, or PBMCs.

Assay: immunoSEQ multiplex PCR; the TCRdb copy retains only in-frame clones and omits some. The sample holds approximately 280,000 clones, 90% seen once. CDR3 size: 14 residues. Trimming removed 0 bases from V and 2 bases from J, with 9 bases in between. Germline CDR1 is SGHKS and CDR2 is YYEKEE (reference sequence). This clonotype was sampled from a woman aged 25 to 39 with COVID-19, enrolled during active disease. Input material: peripheral blood. The chain links TRBV5-5 to TRBJ2-7; weak D call: TRBD2 (5 bases). The CDR3 loop reads CASSLGSGTYEQYF. Here the CDR3 DNA reads TGTGCCAGCAGCTTGGGTTCGGGAACCTACGAGCAGTACTTC.